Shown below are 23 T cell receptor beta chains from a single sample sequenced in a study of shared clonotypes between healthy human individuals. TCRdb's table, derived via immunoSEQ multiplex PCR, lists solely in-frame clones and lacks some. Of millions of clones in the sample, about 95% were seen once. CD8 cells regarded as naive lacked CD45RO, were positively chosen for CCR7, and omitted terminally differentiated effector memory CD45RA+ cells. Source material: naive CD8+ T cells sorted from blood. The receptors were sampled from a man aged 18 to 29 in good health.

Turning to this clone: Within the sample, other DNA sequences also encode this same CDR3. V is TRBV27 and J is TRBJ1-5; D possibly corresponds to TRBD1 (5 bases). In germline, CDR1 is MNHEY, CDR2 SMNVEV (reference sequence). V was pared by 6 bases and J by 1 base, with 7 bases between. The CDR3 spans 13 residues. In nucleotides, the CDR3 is TGTGCCAGCAGCTGGGGGAGCAATCAGCCCCAGCATTTT. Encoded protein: CASSWGSNQPQHF.

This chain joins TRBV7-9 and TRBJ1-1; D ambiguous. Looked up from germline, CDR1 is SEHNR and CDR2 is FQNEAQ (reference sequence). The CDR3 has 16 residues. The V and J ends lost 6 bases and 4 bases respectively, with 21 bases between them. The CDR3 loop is CASRLPPGGRGTEAFF. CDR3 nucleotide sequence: TGTGCCAGCAGACTACCCCCTGGCGGTAGAGGCACTGAAGCTTTCTTT.

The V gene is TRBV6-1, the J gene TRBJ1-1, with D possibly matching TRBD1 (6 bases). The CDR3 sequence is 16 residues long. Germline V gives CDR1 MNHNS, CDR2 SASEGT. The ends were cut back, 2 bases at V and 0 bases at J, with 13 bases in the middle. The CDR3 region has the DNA TGTGCCAGCAGTGAACTGCAGGGGCAGTTGAACACTGAAGCTTTCTTT. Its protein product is CASSELQGQLNTEAFF.

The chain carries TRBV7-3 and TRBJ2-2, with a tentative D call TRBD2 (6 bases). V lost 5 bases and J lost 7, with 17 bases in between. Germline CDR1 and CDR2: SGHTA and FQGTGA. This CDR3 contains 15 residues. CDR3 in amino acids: CASSPYPGGDGELFF. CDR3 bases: TGTGCCAGCAGCCCCTATCCGGGCGGGGACGGGGAGCTGTTTTTT. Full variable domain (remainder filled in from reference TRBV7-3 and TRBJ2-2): GAGVSQTPSNKVTEKGKYVELRCDPISGHTALYWYRQSLGQGPEFLIYFQGTGAADDSGLPNDRFFAVRPEGSVSTLKIQRTERGDSAVYLCASSPYPGGDGELFFGEGSRLTVL.

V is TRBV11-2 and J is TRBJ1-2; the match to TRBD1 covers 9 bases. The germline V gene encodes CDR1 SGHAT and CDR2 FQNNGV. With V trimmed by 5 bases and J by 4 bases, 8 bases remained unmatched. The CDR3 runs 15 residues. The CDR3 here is CASSLGTGTLYGYTF. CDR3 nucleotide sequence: TGTGCCAGCAGCCTCGGGACAGGGACCCTCTATGGCTACACCTTC.

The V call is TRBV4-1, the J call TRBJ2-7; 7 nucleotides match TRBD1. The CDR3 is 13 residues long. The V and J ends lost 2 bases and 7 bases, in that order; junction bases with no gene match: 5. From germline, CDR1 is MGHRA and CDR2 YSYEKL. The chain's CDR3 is CASSQLGDREQYF. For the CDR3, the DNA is TGCGCCAGCAGCCAATTGGGGGACAGAGAGCAGTACTTC.

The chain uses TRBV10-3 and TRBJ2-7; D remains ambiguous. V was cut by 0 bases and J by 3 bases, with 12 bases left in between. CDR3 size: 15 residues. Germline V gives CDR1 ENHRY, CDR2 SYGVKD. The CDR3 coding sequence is TGTGCCATCAGTGAGTCGGCAGAGGCTCTCTACGAGCAGTACTTC. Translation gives CAISESAEALYEQYF.

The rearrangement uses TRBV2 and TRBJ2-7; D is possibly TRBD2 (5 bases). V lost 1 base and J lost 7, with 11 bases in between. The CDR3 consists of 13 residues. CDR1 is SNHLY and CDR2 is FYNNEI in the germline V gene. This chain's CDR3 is CASSEVPGTEQYF. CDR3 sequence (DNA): TGTGCCAGCAGTGAAGTCCCGGGAACTGAGCAGTACTTC.

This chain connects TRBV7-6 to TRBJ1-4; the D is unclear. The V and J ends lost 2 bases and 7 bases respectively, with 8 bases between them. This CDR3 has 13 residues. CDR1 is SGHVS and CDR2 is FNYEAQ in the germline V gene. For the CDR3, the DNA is TGTGCCAGCAGCTTATCGGGATCTGAAAAACTGTTTTTT. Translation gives CASSLSGSEKLFF.

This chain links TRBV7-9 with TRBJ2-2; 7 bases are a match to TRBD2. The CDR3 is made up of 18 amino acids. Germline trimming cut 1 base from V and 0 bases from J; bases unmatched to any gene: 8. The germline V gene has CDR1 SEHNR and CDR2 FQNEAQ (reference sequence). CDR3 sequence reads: CASSLGLSGYANTGELFF. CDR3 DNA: TGTGCCAGCAGCTTAGGCCTTAGCGGGTACGCGAACACCGGGGAGCTGTTTTTT.

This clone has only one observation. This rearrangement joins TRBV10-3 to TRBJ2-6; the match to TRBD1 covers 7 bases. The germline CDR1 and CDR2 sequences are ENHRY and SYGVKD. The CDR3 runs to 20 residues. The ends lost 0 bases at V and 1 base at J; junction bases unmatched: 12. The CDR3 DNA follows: TGTGCCATCAGTGAGTCGGAGATTACAGGGGTGCTTTCTGGGGCCAACGTCCTGACTTTC. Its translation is CAISESEITGVLSGANVLTF.

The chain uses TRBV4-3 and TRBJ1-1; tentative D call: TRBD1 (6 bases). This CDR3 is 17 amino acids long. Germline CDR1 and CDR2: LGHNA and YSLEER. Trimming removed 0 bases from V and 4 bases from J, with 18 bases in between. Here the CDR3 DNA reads TGCGCCAGCAGCCAAGATGGGGAGGGGGAGGGGATCACTGAAGCTTTCTTT. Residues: CASSQDGEGEGITEAFF.

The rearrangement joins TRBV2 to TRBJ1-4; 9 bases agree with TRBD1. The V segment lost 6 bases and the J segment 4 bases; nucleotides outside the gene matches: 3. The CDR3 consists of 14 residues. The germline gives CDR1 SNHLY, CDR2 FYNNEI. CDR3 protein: CASRPGQGNEKLFF. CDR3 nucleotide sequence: TGTGCCAGCAGACCGGGACAGGGTAATGAAAAACTGTTTTTT.

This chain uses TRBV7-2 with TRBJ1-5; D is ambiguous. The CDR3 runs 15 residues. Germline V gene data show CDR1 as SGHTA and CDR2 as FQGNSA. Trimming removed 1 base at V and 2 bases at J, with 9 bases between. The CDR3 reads CASSLGGIGNQPQHF. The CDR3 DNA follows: TGTGCCAGCAGCTTAGGGGGAATTGGCAATCAGCCCCAGCATTTT.

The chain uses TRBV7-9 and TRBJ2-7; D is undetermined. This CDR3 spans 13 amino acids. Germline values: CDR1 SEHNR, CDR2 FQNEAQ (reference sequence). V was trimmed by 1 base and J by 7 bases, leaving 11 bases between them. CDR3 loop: CASSLGPIGEQYF. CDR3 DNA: TGTGCCAGCAGCTTAGGCCCGATCGGGGAGCAGTACTTC. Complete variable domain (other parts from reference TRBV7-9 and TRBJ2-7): DTGVSQNPRHKITKRGQNVTFRCDPISEHNRLYWYRQTLGQGPEFLTYFQNEAQLEKSRLLSDRFSAERPKGSFSTLEIQRTEQGDSAMYLCASSLGPIGEQYFGPGTRLTVT.

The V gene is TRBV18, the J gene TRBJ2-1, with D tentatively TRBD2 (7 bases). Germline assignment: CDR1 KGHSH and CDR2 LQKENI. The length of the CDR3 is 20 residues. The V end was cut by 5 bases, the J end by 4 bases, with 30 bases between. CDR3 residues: CASSAAPGQAEPGGYNEQFF. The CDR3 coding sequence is TGTGCCAGCTCAGCAGCCCCGGGACAAGCCGAACCGGGGGGTTACAATGAGCAGTTCTTC.

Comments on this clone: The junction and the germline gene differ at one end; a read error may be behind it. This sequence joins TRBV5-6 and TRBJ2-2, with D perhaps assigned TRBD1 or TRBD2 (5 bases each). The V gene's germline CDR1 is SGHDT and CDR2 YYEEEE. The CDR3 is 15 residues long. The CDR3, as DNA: TGTGCCAGCAGCTACCGGACCTCGAGGGGTCAGTACCTCCTTTTT. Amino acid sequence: CASSYRTSRGQYLLF.

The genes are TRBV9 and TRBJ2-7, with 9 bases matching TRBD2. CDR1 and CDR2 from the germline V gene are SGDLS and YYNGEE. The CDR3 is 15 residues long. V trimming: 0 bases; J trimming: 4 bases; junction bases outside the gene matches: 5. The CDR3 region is CASSVDGTSRYEQYF. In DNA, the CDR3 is TGTGCCAGCAGCGTAGATGGGACTAGCAGGTACGAGCAGTACTTC.

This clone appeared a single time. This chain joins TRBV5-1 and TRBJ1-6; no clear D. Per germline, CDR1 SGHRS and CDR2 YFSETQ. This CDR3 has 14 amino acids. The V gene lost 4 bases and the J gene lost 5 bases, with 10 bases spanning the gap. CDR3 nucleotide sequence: TGCGCCAGCAGCGACTTCAGGAATAATTCACCCCTCCACTTT. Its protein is CASSDFRNNSPLHF.

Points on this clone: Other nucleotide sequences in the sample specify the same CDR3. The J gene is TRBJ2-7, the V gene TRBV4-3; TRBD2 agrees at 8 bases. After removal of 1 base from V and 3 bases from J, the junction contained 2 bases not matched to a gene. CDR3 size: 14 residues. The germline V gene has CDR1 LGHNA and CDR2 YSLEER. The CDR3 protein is CASSQGAGDYEQYF. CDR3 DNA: TGCGCCAGCAGCCAAGGAGCGGGGGACTACGAGCAGTACTTC.

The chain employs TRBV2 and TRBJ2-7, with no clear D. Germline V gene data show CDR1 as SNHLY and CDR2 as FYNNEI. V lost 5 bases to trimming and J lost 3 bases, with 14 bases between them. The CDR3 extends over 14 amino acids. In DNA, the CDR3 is TGTGCCAGCAGTCTACTCCGGGCCGACTACGAGCAGTACTTC. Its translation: CASSLLRADYEQYF. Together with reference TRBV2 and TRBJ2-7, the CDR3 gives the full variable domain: EPEVTQTPSHQVTQMGQEVILRCVPISNHLYFYWYRQILGQKVEFLVSFYNNEISEKSEIFDDQFSVERPDGSNFTLKIRSTKLEDSAMYFCASSLLRADYEQYFGPGTRLTVT.

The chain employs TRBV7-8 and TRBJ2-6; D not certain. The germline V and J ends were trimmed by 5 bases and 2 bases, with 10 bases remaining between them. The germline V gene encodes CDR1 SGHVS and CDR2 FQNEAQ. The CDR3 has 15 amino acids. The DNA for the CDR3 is TGTGCCAGCAGCCCCTTAGAGGCTGGGGCCAACGTCCTGACTTTC. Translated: CASSPLEAGANVLTF.

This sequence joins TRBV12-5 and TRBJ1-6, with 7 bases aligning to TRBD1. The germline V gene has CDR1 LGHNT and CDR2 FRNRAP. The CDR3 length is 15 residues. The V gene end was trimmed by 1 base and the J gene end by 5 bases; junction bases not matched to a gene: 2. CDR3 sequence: CASGLGQGNNSPLHF. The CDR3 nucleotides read TGTGCTAGTGGTTTGGGACAGGGAAATAATTCACCCCTCCACTTT.